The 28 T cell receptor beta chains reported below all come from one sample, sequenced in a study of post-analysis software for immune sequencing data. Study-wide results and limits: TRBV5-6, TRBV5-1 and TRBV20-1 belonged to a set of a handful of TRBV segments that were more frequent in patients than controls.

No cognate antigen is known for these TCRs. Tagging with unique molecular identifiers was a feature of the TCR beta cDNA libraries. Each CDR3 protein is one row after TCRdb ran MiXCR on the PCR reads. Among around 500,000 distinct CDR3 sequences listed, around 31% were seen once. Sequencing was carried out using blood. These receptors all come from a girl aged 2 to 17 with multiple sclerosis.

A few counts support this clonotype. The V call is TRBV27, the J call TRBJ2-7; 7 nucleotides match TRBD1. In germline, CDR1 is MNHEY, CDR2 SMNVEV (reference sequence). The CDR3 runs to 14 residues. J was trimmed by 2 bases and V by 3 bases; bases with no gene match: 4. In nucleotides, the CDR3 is TGTGCCAGCAGTTTGCAGGGGGTTGCCTACGAGCAGTACTTC. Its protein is CASSLQGVAYEQYF.

This CDR3 is CASSRGLAGGSSYEQYF. As DNA, the CDR3 is TGCGCCAGCAGCCGAGGACTAGCGGGGGGTTCCTCCTACGAGCAGTACTTC. The V call is TRBV5-1, the J call TRBJ2-7; 14 bases are a match to TRBD2. In germline, CDR1 is SGHRS, CDR2 YFSETQ. V trimming: 4 bases; J trimming: 0 bases; junction bases outside the gene matches: 6. The CDR3 has 17 residues.

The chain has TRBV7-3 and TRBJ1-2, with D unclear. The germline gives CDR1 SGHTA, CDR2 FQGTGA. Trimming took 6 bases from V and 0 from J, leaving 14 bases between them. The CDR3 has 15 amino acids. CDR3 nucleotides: TGTGCCAGCAGTCTGGACGGAGAATCTAACTATGGCTACACCTTC. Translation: CASSLDGESNYGYTF.

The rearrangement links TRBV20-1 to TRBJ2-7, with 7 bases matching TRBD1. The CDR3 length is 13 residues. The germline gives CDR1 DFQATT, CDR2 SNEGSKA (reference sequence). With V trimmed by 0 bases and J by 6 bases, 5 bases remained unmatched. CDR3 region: CSARDRGPSEQYF. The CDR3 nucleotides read TGCAGTGCTAGAGATAGGGGGCCGAGCGAGCAGTACTTC.

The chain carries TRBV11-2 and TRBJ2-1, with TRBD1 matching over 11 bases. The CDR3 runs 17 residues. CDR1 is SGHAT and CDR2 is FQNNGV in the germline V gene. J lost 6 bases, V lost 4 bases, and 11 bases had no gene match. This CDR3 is CASSSLSGGTGGNEQFF. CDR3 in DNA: TGTGCCAGCAGCTCCCTGTCAGGTGGGACAGGGGGCAATGAGCAGTTCTTC. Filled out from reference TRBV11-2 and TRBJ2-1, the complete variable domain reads EAGVAQSPRYKIIEKRQSVAFWCNPISGHATLYWYQQILGQGPKLLIQFQNNGVVDDSQLPKDRFSAERLKGVDSTLKIQPAKLEDSAVYLCASSSLSGGTGGNEQFFGPGTRLTVL.

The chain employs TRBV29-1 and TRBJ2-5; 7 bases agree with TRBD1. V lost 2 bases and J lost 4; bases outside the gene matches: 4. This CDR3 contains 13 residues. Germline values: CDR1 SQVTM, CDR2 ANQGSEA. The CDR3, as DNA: TGCAGCGTTGAAAGGGGGCGCGGAGAGACCCAGTACTTC. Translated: CSVERGRGETQYF. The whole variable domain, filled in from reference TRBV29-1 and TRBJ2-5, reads SAVISQKPSRDICQRGTSLTIQCQVDSQVTMMFWYRQQPGQSLTLIATANQGSEATYESGFVIDKFPISRPNLTFSTLTVSNMSPEDSSIYLCSVERGRGETQYFGPGTRLLVL.

In DNA form, the CDR3 reads TGCGCCAGCAGCCCAGCAGGGCTAAACACTGAAGCTTTCTTT. It encodes CASSPAGLNTEAFF. This sequence joins TRBV5-1 and TRBJ1-1, with D possibly being TRBD1 (5 bases). The V and J ends lost 4 bases and 2 bases respectively, with 12 bases between them. CDR3 length: 14 residues. Germline V gene data show CDR1 as SGHRS and CDR2 as YFSETQ. Full variable domain (remainder filled in from reference TRBV5-1 and TRBJ1-1): KAGVTQTPRYLIKTRGQQVTLSCSPISGHRSVSWYQQTPGQGLQFLFEYFSETQRNKGNFPGRFSGRQFSNSRSEMNVSTLELGDSALYLCASSPAGLNTEAFFGQGTRLTVV.

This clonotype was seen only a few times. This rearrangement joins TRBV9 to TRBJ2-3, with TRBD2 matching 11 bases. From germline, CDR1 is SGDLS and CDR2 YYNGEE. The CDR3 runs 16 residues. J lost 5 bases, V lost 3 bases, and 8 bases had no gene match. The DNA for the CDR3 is TGTGCCAGCAGCGGGATAGCGGGGGGGGACGTAGATACGCAGTATTTT. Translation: CASSGIAGGDVDTQYF. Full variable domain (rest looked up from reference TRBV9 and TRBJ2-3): DSGVTQTPKHLITATGQRVTLRCSPRSGDLSVYWYQQSLDQGLQFLIQYYNGEERAKGNILERFSAQQFPDLHSELNLSSLELGDSALYFCASSGIAGGDVDTQYFGPGTRLTVL.

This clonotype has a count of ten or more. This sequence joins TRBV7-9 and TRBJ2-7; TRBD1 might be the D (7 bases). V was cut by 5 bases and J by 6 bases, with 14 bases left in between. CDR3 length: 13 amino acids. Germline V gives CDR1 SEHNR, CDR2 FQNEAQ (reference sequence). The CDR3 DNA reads TGTGCCAGCAGCCCTCGACAGGGAGGCGAGCAGTACTTC. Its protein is CASSPRQGGEQYF. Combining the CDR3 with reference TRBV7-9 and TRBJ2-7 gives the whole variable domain DTGVSQNPRHKITKRGQNVTFRCDPISEHNRLYWYRQTLGQGPEFLTYFQNEAQLEKSRLLSDRFSAERPKGSFSTLEIQRTEQGDSAMYLCASSPRQGGEQYFGPGTRLTVT.

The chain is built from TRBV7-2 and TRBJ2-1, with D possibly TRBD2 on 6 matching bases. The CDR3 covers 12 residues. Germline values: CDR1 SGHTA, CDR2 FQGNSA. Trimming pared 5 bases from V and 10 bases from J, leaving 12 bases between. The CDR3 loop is CASSPPSAEQFF. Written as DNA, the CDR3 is TGTGCCAGCAGCCCTCCTAGCGCCGAGCAGTTCTTC. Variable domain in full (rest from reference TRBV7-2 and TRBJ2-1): GAGVSQSPSNKVTEKGKDVELRCDPISGHTALYWYRQSLGQGLEFLIYFQGNSAPDKSGLPSDRFSAERTGGSVSTLTIQRTQQEDSAVYLCASSPPSAEQFFGPGTRLTVL.

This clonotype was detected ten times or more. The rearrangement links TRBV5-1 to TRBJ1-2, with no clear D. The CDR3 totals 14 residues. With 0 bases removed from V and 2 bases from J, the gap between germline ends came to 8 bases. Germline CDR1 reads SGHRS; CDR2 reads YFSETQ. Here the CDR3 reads CASSLEDSNYGYTF. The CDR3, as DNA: TGCGCCAGCAGCTTGGAAGACTCCAACTATGGCTACACCTTC.

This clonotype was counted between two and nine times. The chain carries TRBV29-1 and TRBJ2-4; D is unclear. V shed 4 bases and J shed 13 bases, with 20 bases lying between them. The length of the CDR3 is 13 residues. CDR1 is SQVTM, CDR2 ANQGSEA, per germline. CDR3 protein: CSVVGSSIPGQYF. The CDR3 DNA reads TGCAGCGTTGTGGGTAGCAGCATCCCCGGGCAGTACTTC.

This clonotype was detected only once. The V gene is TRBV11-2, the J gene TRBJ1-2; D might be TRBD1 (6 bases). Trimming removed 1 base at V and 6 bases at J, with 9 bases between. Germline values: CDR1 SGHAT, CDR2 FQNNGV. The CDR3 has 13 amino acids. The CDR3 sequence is CASSLGTGHGYTF. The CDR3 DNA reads TGTGCCAGCAGCTTAGGAACAGGGCATGGCTACACCTTC.

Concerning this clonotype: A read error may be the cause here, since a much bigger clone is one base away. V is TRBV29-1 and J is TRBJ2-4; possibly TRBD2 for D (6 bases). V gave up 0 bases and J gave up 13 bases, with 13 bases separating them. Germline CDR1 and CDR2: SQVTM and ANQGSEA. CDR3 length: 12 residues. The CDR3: CSVEDGGSTQYF. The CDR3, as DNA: TGCAGCGTTGAAGATGGGGGGAGTACCCAGTACTTC.

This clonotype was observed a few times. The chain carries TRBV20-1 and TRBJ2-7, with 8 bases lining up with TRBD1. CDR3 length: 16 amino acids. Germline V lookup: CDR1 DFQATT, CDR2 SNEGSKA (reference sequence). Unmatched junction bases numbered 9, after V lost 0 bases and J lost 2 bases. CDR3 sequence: CSARDWVGQGTYEQYF. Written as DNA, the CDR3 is TGCAGTGCTAGAGATTGGGTAGGACAGGGAACCTACGAGCAGTACTTC.

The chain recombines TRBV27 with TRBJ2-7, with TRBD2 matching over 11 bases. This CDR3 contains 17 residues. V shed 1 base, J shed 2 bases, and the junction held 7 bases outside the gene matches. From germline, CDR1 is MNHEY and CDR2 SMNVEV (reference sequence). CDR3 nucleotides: TGTGCCAGCAGTTTATACGACCGACTAGCGGGGACCTACGAGCAGTACTTC. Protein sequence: CASSLYDRLAGTYEQYF.

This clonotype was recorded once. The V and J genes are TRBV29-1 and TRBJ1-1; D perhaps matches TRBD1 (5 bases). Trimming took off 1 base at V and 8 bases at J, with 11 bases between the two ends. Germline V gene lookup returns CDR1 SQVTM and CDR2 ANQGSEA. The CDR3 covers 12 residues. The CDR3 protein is CSVEGAGKEAFF. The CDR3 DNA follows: TGCAGCGTTGAAGGGGCAGGGAAAGAAGCTTTCTTT.

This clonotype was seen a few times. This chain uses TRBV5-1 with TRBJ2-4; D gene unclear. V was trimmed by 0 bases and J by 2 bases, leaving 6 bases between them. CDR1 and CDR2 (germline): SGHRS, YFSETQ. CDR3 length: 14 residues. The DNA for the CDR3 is TGCGCCAGCAGCTTGGAGGGAACCAAAAACATTCAGTACTTC. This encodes CASSLEGTKNIQYF.

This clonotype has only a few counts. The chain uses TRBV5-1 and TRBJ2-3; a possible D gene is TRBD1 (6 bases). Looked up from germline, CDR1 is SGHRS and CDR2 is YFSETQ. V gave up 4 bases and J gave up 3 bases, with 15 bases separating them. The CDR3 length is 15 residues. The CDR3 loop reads CASSPGEYITDTQYF. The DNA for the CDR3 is TGCGCCAGCAGCCCAGGGGAGTACATAACAGATACGCAGTATTTT.

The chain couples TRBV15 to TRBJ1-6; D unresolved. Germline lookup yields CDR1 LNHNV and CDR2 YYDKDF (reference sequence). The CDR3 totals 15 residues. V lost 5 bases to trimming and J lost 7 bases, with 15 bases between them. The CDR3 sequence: CATSYFSGLNSPLHF. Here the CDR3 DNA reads TGTGCCACCAGCTACTTTAGTGGTCTCAATTCACCCCTCCACTTT.

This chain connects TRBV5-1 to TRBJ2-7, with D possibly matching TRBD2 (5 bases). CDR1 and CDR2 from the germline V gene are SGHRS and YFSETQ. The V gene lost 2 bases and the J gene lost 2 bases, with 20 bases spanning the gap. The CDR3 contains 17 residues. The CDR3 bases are TGCGCCAGCAGCTTTCGTAGTCGATTAGGAGGCCCCTACGAGCAGTACTTC. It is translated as CASSFRSRLGGPYEQYF.

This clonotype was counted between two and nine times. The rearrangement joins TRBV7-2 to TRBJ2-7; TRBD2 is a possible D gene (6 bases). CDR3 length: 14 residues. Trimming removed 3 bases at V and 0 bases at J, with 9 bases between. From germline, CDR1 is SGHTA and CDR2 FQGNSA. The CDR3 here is CASSLGLASYEQYF. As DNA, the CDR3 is TGTGCCAGCAGCTTGGGACTTGCCTCCTACGAGCAGTACTTC.

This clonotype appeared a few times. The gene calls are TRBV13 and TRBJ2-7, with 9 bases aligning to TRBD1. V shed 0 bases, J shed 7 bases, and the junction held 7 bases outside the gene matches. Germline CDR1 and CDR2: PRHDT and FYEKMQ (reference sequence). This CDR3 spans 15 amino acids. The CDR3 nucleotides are TGTGCCAGCAGCTTAGGACCACAGGGGGCTTGGGAGCAGTACTTC. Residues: CASSLGPQGAWEQYF.

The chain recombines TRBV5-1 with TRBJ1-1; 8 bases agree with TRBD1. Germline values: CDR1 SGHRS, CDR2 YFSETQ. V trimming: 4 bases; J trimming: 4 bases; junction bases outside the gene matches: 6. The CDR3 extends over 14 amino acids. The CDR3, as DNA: TGCGCCAGCAGCGGGCAGACAGGGGTCACTGAAGCTTTCTTT. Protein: CASSGQTGVTEAFF.

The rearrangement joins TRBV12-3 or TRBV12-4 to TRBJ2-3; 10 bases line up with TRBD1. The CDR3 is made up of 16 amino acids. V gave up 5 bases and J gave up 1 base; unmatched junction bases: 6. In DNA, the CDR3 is TGTGCCAGCAGTACCGGGACAGGGGTGGGCACAGATACGCAGTATTTT. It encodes CASSTGTGVGTDTQYF.

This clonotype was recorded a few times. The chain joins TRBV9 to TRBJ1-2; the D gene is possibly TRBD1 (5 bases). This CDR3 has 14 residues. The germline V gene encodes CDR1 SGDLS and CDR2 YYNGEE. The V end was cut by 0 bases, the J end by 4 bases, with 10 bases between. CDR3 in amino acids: CASSVEEGSYGYTF. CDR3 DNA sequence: TGTGCCAGCAGCGTAGAAGAGGGGAGCTATGGCTACACCTTC.

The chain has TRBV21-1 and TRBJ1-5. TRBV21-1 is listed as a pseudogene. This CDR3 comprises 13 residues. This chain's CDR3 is CASPPLALQPQHF. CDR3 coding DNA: TGTGCCAGCCCCCCACTCGCGCTCCAGCCCCAGCATTTT.

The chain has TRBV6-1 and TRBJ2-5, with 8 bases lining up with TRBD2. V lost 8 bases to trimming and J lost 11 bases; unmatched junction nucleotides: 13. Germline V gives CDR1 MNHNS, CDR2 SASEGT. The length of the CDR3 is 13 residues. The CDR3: CASRKYREGEQYF. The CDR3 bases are TGTGCCAGCCGCAAGTACCGGGAGGGAGAGCAGTACTTC.